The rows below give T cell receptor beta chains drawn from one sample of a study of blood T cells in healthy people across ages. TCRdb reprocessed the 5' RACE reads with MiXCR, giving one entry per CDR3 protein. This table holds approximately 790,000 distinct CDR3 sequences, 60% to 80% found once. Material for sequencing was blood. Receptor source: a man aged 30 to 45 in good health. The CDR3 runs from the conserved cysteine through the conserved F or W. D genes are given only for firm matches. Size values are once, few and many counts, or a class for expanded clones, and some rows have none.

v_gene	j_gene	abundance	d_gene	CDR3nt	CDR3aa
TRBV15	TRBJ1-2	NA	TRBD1	TGTGCCACCAGCGTGGACAGGGGGCGTGATGGCTACACCTTC	CATSVDRGRDGYTF
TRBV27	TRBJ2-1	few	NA	TGTGCCAGCAGGGGGGGCGGGGGACCCTACAATGAGCAGTTCTTC	CASRGGGGPYNEQFF
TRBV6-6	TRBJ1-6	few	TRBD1	TGTGCCAGCAGTATCGACAGGGGTATTTCTAATTCACCCCTCCACTTT	CASSIDRGISNSPLHF
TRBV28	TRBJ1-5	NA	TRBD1	TGTGCCAGCGACACAGGGGGTGATCAGCCCCAGCATTTT	CASDTGGDQPQHF
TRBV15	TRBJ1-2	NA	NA	TGTGCCACCAGCGAAGGGGGTGGCTACACCTTC	CATSEGGGYTF
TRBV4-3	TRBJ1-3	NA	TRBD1	TGCGCCAGCAGCCAAACGGACAGGGCACGGTGGAACACCATATATTTT	CASSQTDRARWNTIYF
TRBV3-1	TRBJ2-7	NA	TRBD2	TGTGCCAGCAGCTCTCCTCCGGGACTAGCCGACCGGGAGCAGTACTTC	CASSSPPGLADREQYF
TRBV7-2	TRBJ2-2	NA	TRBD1	TGTGCCAGCAGCTCGACAGGGGGCCGGGAGCTGTTTTTT	CASSSTGGRELFF
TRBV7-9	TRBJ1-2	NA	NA	TGTGCCAGCAGCTATGTTCCGAGGGAGGATGGCTACACCTTC	CASSYVPREDGYTF
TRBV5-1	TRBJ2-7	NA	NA	TGCGCCAGCAGCACGGGCGGGGCATACGAGCAGTACTTC	CASSTGGAYEQYF